The 23 T cell receptor beta chains below all came from one sample that was sequenced in a study of T cells in tuberculosis. Time point: new active TB diagnosis, blood taken before or within 7 days of starting treatment. The table came from immunoSEQ multiplex PCR; TCRdb's copy has only in-frame clones and leaves some out. The sample has about 33,000 clones, about 85% seen once; the top ten hold about 5.3%. Sequenced material: PBMCs, taken at tuberculosis diagnosis. These receptors originate from an adult with tuberculosis.

The rearrangement joins TRBV18 to TRBJ2-7; the match to TRBD1 covers 9 bases. The junction had 9 bases not matched to a gene; V was cut back by 4 bases and J by 5 bases. This CDR3 region has 15 residues. Germline CDR1 KGHSH, CDR2 LQKENI. The CDR3 region is CASSRTGTGPNEQYF. The CDR3 DNA is TGTGCCAGCTCACGTACCGGGACAGGGCCCAACGAGCAGTACTTC.

The chain carries TRBV7-6 and TRBJ1-5; tentatively, D is TRBD1 (6 bases). In germline, CDR1 is SGHVS, CDR2 FNYEAQ. Trimming removed 4 bases at V and 0 bases at J, with 13 bases between. The CDR3 is 16 residues long. The CDR3 nucleotides are TGTGCCAGCAGCTCCGGGACACCCTATAGCAATCAGCCCCAGCATTTT. As protein: CASSSGTPYSNQPQHF.

The chain joins TRBV4-3 to TRBJ2-1; TRBD2 is a possible D gene (6 bases). The CDR3 loop spans 15 amino acids. Germline V gene sequence: CDR1 LGHNA, CDR2 YSLEER. V lost 1 base and J 6 bases, leaving 13 bases between the germline ends. The CDR3 DNA reads as TGCGCCAGCAGCCAAGTCGGTGCCGGGGGCAATGAGCAGTTCTTC. As protein: CASSQVGAGGNEQFF.

The chain is built from TRBV5-1 and TRBJ2-1; TRBD1 matches at 8 bases. The V segment lost 0 bases and the J segment 7 bases; nucleotides outside the gene matches: 6. Germline V gene sequence: CDR1 SGHRS, CDR2 YFSETQ. The length of the CDR3 is 15 residues. DNA for the CDR3: TGCGCCAGCAGCTTGGGGCAGGGGGCGAGGAATGAGCAGTTCTTC. This gives the protein CASSLGQGARNEQFF.

The CDR3 DNA is TGTGCCAGTAGTATAGCCCGCGGACAGGGACCCCTCCACTTT. This translates into CASSIARGQGPLHF. J is TRBJ1-6 and V is TRBV19; 8 positions agree with TRBD1. Germline CDR1 is LNHDA and CDR2 is SQIVND (reference sequence). The ends lost 1 base at V and 12 bases at J; junction bases unmatched: 5. The CDR3 runs to 14 residues. The variable domain in full, with the rest retrieved from reference TRBV19 and TRBJ1-6, is DGGITQSPKYLFRKEGQNVTLSCEQNLNHDAMYWYRQDPGQGLRLIYYSQIVNDFQKGDIAEGYSVSREKKESFPLTVTSAQKNPTAFYLCASSIARGQGPLHFGNGTRLTVT.

This rearrangement joins TRBV30 to TRBJ1-2; 11 bases align to TRBD1. This CDR3 has 15 amino acids. V lost 4 bases and J lost 6; bases outside the gene matches: 10. Germline CDR1 reads GTSNPN; CDR2 reads SVGIG (reference sequence). The CDR3 bases are TGTGCCTGGACCCCAAAGGGGGACAGGGGGAATGGCTACACCTTC. This codes for CAWTPKGDRGNGYTF.

The DNA of the CDR3 is TGTGCCAGCAACCGACAGGCTTCCTCCTACAATGAGCAGTTCTTC. This encodes CASNRQASSYNEQFF. The genes are TRBV6-5 and TRBJ2-1; possibly TRBD1 for D (6 bases). There are 15 residues in the CDR3. V dropped 7 bases and J dropped 0 bases, with 13 bases sitting between them. In germline, CDR1 is MNHEY, CDR2 SVGAGI.

The V gene is TRBV11-3, the J gene TRBJ1-1; D perhaps matches TRBD1 (5 bases). This CDR3 contains 14 residues. CDR1 SGHNT and CDR2 YENEEA come from the germline V gene. V lost 3 bases and J 4 bases, leaving 12 bases between the germline ends. CDR3: CASSLGLQTTEAFF. The CDR3 region has the DNA TGTGCCAGCAGCTTGGGGCTTCAGACCACTGAAGCTTTCTTT.

The V and J genes are TRBV5-1 and TRBJ1-4; the D gene is possibly TRBD1 (5 bases). The V gene lost 0 bases and the J gene lost 5 bases, with 11 bases spanning the gap. Germline CDR1 and CDR2: SGHRS and YFSETQ. This CDR3 comprises 15 residues. The DNA of the CDR3 is TGCGCCAGCAGCTTGGATGGGGCGGAAAATGAAAAACTGTTTTTT. The encoded protein is CASSLDGAENEKLFF.

The CDR3 reads CASRWTGKQPQHF. CDR3 coding DNA: TGTGCCAGCAGATGGACAGGGAAACAGCCCCAGCATTTT. The rearrangement uses TRBV28 and TRBJ1-5; 8 bases agree with TRBD1. The V gene's germline CDR1 is MDHEN and CDR2 SYDVKM. CDR3 length: 13 amino acids. V lost 6 bases and J lost 7; bases outside the gene matches: 5.

The chain links TRBV4-3 to TRBJ2-3; D is undetermined. The V and J ends lost 0 bases and 2 bases respectively, with 6 bases between them. In germline, CDR1 is LGHNA, CDR2 YSLEER. CDR3 length: 14 amino acids. The CDR3 DNA follows: TGCGCCAGCAGCCAAGACGGGTCCACAGATACGCAGTATTTT. This gives the protein CASSQDGSTDTQYF.

The chain couples TRBV5-8 to TRBJ1-3; maybe TRBD1 (5 bases). The germline gives CDR1 SGHTS, CDR2 YDEGEE. The V end was cut by 8 bases, the J end by 0 bases, with 27 bases between. CDR3 size: 19 residues. The CDR3 bases are TGTGCCAGTAAGCAGGGATTATGGGGTAGCCACGTCTCTGGAAACACCATATATTTT. It specifies CASKQGLWGSHVSGNTIYF.

This chain uses TRBV10-3 with TRBJ1-1; 11 bases are shared with TRBD1. The junction had 6 bases not matched to a gene; V was cut back by 2 bases and J by 4 bases. CDR3 length equals 16 residues. The germline gives CDR1 ENHRY, CDR2 SYGVKD. The CDR3 is CAISEPGQGASTEAFF. CDR3 bases: TGTGCCATCAGTGAGCCCGGACAGGGGGCGAGCACTGAAGCTTTCTTT.

The V gene is TRBV7-2, the J gene TRBJ2-2; the D is unclear. V gave up 5 bases and J gave up 6 bases, with 10 bases separating them. The germline CDR1 and CDR2 sequences are SGHTA and FQGNSA. The CDR3 is 13 residues long. The CDR3 nucleotides are TGTGCCAGCAGCCCCTATCGCGCCGGGGAGCTGTTTTTT. Translation: CASSPYRAGELFF.

This clone was found once. This chain joins TRBV5-1 and TRBJ1-6, with 7 positions matching TRBD1. Germline-derived CDR1 and CDR2 are SGHRS and YFSETQ. The CDR3 has 15 residues. V lost 4 bases and J lost 10; bases outside the gene matches: 11. CDR3 in DNA: TGCGCCAGCAGCCCCTTCCGACAGGGTCAATCACCCCTCCACTTT. This encodes CASSPFRQGQSPLHF.

This chain joins TRBV7-3 and TRBJ2-1, with D possibly being TRBD1 (5 bases). Germline CDR1 reads SGHTA; CDR2 reads FQGTGA. Trimming shortened V by 0 bases and J by 2 bases, and 8 bases separated the two germline ends. The CDR3 runs 15 residues. CDR3 DNA sequence: TGTGCCAGCAGCTTAACAGGGGATACCTACAATGAGCAGTTCTTC. This gives the protein CASSLTGDTYNEQFF.

The gene calls are TRBV25-1 and TRBJ2-1; 9 nucleotides line up with TRBD1. The ends lost 1 base at V and 5 bases at J; junction bases unmatched: 9. Germline V gene lookup returns CDR1 MGHDK and CDR2 SYGVNS. This CDR3 contains 17 residues. The CDR3: CASSELGWDRDNNEQFF. The CDR3 bases are TGTGCCAGCAGTGAATTGGGTTGGGACAGGGATAACAATGAGCAGTTCTTC. The full variable domain, completed using reference TRBV25-1 and TRBJ2-1, is EADIYQTPRYLVIGTGKKITLECSQTMGHDKMYWYQQDPGMELHLIHYSYGVNSTEKGDLSSESTVSRIRTEHFPLTLESARPSHTSQYLCASSELGWDRDNNEQFFGPGTRLTVL.

In its sample, this clone was seen once. V gene TRBV28 combines with J gene TRBJ1-5, with D tentatively TRBD1 (5 bases). V lost 5 bases and J 7 bases, leaving 15 bases between the germline ends. Germline V gives CDR1 MDHEN, CDR2 SYDVKM. The CDR3 spans 14 residues. The CDR3 DNA reads TGTGCCAGCAGTAAGGCCAGGGCGACCCAGCCCCAGCATTTT. It yields the protein CASSKARATQPQHF.

This chain joins TRBV7-2 and TRBJ1-4; 8 bases are a match to TRBD1. Looked up from germline, CDR1 is SGHTA and CDR2 is FQGNSA. Trimming removed 1 base from V and 8 bases from J; junction bases left unmatched: 3. There are 14 residues in the CDR3. This CDR3 reads CASSLGRGQEKLFF. CDR3 bases: TGTGCCAGCAGCTTAGGCAGGGGGCAGGAAAAACTGTTTTTT.

The chain links TRBV7-9 to TRBJ1-1, with D possibly matching TRBD1 (6 bases). With 5 bases removed from V and 0 bases from J, the gap between germline ends came to 13 bases. The CDR3 has 15 residues. The germline CDR1 and CDR2 sequences are SEHNR and FQNEAQ (reference sequence). The CDR3 bases are TGTGCCAGCAGCCCTACGGGACAACTGAACACTGAAGCTTTCTTT. This sequence encodes CASSPTGQLNTEAFF.

This clone was counted a single time. This rearrangement joins TRBV6-1 to TRBJ2-2, with TRBD1 matching 7 bases. V lost 4 bases to trimming and J lost 4 bases; unmatched junction nucleotides: 3. The CDR3 runs 14 residues. In germline, CDR1 is MNHNS, CDR2 SASEGT. The CDR3 DNA reads as TGTGCCAGCAGTGCCAGGGGGTTCACCGGGGAGCTGTTTTTT. Protein product: CASSARGFTGELFF.

The genes are TRBV30 and TRBJ1-2, with 10 bases identical to TRBD1. Germline V CDR1 and CDR2: GTSNPN, SVGIG (reference sequence). V shed 3 bases, J shed 6 bases, and the junction held 7 bases outside the gene matches. This CDR3 comprises 14 residues. The CDR3 loop is CAWRDPGTGDGYTF. The CDR3 DNA reads TGTGCCTGGAGGGACCCGGGGACAGGGGATGGCTACACCTTC.

This clone was detected a few times. The chain recombines TRBV28 with TRBJ2-5; unclear D gene. CDR1 MDHEN and CDR2 SYDVKM come from the germline V gene. This CDR3 region has 13 residues. V lost 3 bases and J 2 bases, leaving 7 bases between the germline ends. The CDR3 region is CASSFILQETQYF. For the CDR3, the DNA is TGTGCCAGCAGTTTCATACTACAAGAGACCCAGTACTTC.